Listed below are T cell receptor beta chains from one sample, sequenced in a study of post-analysis software for immune sequencing data. TCRdb redid the calling of the PCR reads with MiXCR, one entry per CDR3 protein. The sample shows about 770,000 distinct CDR3 sequences, approximately 44% of them seen only once. The sequenced sample consisted of blood. These receptors came from a girl aged 10 to 17 with multiple sclerosis. Both conserved end residues are part of each CDR3.

V	J	length	CDR3
TRBV5-1	TRBJ1-2	12	CASRGMGDGYTF
TRBV20-1	TRBJ1-1	14	CSASHPLRQGEAFF
TRBV11-3	TRBJ2-5	15	CASSSNDRAWETQYF
TRBV6-2/TRBV6-3	TRBJ2-1	12	CASSYLYNEQFF
TRBV7-2	TRBJ1-5	15	CASSLALTDHQPQHF
TRBV12-3/TRBV12-4	TRBJ2-1	10	CASSNNEQFF
TRBV12-3/TRBV12-4	TRBJ2-5	15	CASSFSGQSQETQYF
TRBV18	TRBJ2-3	16	CASSPRFGGRADTQYF
TRBV5-1	TRBJ2-5	15	CASSQGHPSAETQYF
TRBV20-1	TRBJ2-7	15	CSARAWTSGPYEQYF
TRBV28	TRBJ2-7	16	CASSSPSRGASYEQYF
TRBV27	TRBJ1-1	19	CASSLTYAAGRVLDTEAFF
TRBV5-1	TRBJ2-7	15	CASSWVQGTAYGQYF
TRBV7-3	TRBJ2-3	17	CASSKTGTSKGVDAQYF
TRBV20-1	TRBJ2-7	14	CSASTGTSENEQYF
TRBV6-1	TRBJ2-1	14	CASHRDRADNEQFF